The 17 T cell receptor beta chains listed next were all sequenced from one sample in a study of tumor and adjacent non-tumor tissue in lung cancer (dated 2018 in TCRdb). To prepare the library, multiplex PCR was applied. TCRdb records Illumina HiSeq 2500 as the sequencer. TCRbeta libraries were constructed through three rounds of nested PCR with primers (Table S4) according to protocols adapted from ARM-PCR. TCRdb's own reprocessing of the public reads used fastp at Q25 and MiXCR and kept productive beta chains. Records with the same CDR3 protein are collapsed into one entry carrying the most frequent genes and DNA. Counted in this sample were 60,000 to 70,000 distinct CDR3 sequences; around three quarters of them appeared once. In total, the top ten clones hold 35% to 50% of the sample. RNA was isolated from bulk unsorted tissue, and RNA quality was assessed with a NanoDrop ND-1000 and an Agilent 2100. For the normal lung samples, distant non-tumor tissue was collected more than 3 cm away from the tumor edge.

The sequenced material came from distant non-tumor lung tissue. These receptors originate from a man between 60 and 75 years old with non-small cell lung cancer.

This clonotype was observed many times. The CDR3 nucleotides read TGTGCCAGCGGTCCGGACGGCATTAGCAATCAGCCCCAGCATTTT. It is translated as CASGPDGISNQPQHF. V usage is TRBV12-3 or TRBV12-4 and J usage is TRBJ1-5, with D unresolved. The V end was cut by 8 bases, the J end by 0 bases, with 14 bases between. The CDR3 has 15 residues.

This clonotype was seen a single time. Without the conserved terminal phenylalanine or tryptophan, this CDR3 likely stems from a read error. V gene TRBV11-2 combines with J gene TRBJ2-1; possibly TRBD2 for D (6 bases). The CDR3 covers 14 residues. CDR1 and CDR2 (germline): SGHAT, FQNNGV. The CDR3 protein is CTSSLGHSTGLQFL. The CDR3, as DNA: TGCACCAGCAGCTTAGGGCACTCAACGGGACTGCAGTTCCTC.

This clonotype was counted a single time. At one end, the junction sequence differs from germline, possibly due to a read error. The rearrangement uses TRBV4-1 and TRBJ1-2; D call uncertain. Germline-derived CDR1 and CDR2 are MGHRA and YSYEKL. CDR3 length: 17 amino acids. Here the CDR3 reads CASTSSSEGGMDFGYTF. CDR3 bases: TGCGCTAGCACATCCTCATCCGAGGGAGGGATGGACTTTGGCTACACCTTC.

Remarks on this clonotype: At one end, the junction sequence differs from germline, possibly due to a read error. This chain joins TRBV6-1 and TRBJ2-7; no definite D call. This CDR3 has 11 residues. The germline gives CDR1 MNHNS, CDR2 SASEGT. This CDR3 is CASSEVHEQYF. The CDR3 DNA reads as TGTGCTAGCAGTGAAGTCCACGAGCAGTACTTC.

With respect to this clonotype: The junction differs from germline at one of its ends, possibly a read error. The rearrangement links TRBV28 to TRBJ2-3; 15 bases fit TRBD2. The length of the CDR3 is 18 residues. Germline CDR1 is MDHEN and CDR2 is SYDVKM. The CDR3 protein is CASCPFWTSGRAPDTQYF. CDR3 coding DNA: TGTGCAAGCTGTCCCTTCTGGACTAGCGGGAGGGCCCCGGATACGCAATATTTT.

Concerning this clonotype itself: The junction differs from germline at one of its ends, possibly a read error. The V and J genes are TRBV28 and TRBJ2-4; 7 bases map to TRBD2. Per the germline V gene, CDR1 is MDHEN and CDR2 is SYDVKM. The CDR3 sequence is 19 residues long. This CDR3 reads CASSPVGGSGRVAINIQYF. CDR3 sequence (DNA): TGTGCCAGCAGTCCCGTTGGGGGTAGTGGGAGGGTAGCCATAAACATTCAGTACTTC.

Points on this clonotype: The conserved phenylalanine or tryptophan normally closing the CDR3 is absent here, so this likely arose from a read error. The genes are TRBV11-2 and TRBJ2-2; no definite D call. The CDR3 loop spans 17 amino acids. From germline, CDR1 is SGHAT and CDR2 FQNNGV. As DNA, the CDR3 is TGTACCAGCAGCTTTCCGCTCCTACAAGGAAACACCGGGGAGCTGTTTTTA. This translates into CTSSFPLLQGNTGELFL.

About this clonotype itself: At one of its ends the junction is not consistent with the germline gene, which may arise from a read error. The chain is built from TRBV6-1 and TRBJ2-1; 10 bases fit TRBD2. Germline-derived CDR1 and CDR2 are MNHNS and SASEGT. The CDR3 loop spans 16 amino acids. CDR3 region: CASSAVSGRIYNEQLF. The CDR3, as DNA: TGTGCCAGCAGTGCAGTTAGCGGGAGGATATACAATGAGCAGTTATTC.

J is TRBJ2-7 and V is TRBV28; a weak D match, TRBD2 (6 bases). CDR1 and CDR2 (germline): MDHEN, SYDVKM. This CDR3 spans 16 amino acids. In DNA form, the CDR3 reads TGTGTCAGTAGTTTTAAGATGGCGGGATCTCTCTACGAGCAGTACTTC. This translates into CVSSFKMAGSLYEQYF.

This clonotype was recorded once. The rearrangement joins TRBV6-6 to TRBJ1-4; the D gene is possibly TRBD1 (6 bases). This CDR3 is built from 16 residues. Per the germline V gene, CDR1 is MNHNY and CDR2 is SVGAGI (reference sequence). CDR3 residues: CASFGRGGAGQEKLFF. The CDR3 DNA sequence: TGTGCTAGCTTCGGGCGAGGGGGTGCGGGGCAAGAAAAACTGTTTTTT.

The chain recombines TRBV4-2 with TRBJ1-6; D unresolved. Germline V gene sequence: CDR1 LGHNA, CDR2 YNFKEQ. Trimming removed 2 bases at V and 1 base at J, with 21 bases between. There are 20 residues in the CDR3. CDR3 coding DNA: TGTGCCAGCAGCCAACCTCGCCCCCGTTCCGACTCGTCCTATAATTCACCCCTCCACTTT. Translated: CASSQPRPRSDSSYNSPLHF.

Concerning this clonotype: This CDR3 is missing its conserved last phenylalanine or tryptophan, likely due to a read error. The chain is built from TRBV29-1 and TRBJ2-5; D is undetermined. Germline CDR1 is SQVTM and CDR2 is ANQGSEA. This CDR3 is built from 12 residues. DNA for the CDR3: TGCAGCGTTGATTTCCAGACGGAGATCCAGTACCTC. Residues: CSVDFQTEIQYL.

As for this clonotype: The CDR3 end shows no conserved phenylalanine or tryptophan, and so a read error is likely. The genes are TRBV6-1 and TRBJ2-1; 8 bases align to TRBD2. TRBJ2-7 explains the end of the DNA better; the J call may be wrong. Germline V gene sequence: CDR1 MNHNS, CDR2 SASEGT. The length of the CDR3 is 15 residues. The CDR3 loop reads CASSEVPGLGYEQYL. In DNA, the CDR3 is TGTGCCAGCAGTGAAGTCCCGGGACTAGGGTATGAGCAGTACTTG.

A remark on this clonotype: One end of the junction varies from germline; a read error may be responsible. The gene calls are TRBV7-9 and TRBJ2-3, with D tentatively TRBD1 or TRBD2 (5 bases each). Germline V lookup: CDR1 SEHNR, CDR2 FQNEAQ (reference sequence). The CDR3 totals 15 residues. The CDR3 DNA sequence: TGTTCCAGCACCTTAGCGAAGGGGTTCACAGATACGCAGTATTTT. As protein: CSSTLAKGFTDTQYF.

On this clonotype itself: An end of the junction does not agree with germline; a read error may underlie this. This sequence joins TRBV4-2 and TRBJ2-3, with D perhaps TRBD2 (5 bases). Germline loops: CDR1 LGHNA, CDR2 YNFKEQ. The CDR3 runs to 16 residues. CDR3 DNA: TGTGACAGCAGCCAAGATCTTGTGGGAGAGGCAGATACGCAGTATTTT. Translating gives CDSSQDLVGEADTQYF.

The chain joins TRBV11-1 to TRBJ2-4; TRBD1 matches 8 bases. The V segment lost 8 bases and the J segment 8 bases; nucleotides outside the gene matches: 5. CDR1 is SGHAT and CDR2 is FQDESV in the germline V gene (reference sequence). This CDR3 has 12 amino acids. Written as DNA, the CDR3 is TGTGCCAGCTTAGACAGGGGAGACATTCAGTACTTC. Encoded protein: CASLDRGDIQYF.

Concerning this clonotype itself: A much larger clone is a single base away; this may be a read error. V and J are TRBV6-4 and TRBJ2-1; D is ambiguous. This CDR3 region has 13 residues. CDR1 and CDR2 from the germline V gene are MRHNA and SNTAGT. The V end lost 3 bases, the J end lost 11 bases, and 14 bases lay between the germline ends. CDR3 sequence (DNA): TGTGCCAGCAGTGAATTAGGGCCCGGTAAGCAGTTCTTC. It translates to CASSELGPGKQFF.